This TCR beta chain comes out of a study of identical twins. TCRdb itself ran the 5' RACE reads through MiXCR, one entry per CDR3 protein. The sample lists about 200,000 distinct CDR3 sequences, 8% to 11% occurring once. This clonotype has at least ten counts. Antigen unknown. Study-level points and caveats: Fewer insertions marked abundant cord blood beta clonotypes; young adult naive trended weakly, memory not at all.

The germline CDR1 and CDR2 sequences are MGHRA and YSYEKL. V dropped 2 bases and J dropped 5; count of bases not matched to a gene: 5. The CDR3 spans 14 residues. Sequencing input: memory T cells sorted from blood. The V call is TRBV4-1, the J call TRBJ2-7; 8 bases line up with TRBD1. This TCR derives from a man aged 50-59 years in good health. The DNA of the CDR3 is TGCGCCAGCAGCCAATGGACAGGGAGGAACGAGCAGTACTTC. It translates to CASSQWTGRNEQYF.